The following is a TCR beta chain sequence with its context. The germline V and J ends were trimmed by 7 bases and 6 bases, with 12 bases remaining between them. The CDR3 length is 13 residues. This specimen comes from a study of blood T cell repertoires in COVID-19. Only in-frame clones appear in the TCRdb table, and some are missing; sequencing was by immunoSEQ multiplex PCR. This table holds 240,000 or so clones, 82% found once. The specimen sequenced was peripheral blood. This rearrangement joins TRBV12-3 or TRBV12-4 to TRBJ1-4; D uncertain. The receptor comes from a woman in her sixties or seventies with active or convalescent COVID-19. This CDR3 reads CASNREGDEKLFF. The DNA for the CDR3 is TGTGCCAGCAACCGGGAGGGCGATGAAAAACTGTTTTTT.